Below, 26 T cell receptor beta chains from the same sample are listed, as sequenced in a study of blood T cell repertoires in COVID-19. The data were produced by immunoSEQ multiplex PCR, yet TCRdb's version contains in-frame clones alone and is incomplete. Of 30,000 to 45,000 clones in the sample, about 84% are singletons; the top ten hold 25% to 35%. Sequencing input: peripheral blood. Receptors originate from an elderly man with active or convalescent COVID-19.

The V gene is TRBV25-1, the J gene TRBJ2-5; tentatively, D is TRBD2 (5 bases). V gave up 8 bases and J gave up 1 base, with 17 bases separating them. Germline loops: CDR1 MGHDK, CDR2 SYGVNS. The CDR3 contains 15 residues. Here the CDR3 reads CASFSSRDPQETQYF. The CDR3 bases are TGTGCCAGCTTTAGCTCCCGGGATCCCCAAGAGACCCAGTACTTC.

The J gene is TRBJ1-4, the V gene TRBV19; tentative D call: TRBD1 (6 bases). The CDR3 is 13 amino acids. Trimming took 5 bases from V and 11 from J, leaving 15 bases between them. The germline gives CDR1 LNHDA, CDR2 SQIVND (reference sequence). The CDR3 protein is CASSLLTGYKLFF. The CDR3 DNA reads TGTGCCAGTAGTCTCCTGACAGGTTATAAACTGTTTTTT.

The chain combines TRBV10-3 with TRBJ2-5; D unresolved. The germline gives CDR1 ENHRY, CDR2 SYGVKD. V was trimmed by 8 bases and J by 2 bases, leaving 12 bases between them. The CDR3 has 13 residues. CDR3 sequence reads: CAIGGTRQETQYF. For the CDR3, the DNA is TGTGCCATCGGCGGCACCAGACAAGAGACCCAGTACTTC.

The V gene is TRBV24-1, the J gene TRBJ2-7; the D gene is possibly TRBD2 (6 bases). The CDR3 runs to 15 residues. Between the trimmed V and J ends, which lost 5 bases and 3 bases, there was a span of 16 bases. From germline, CDR1 is KGHDR and CDR2 SFDVKD. CDR3 region: CATSVTGTGLYEQYF. The DNA for the CDR3 is TGTGCCACCAGTGTAACCGGGACTGGTCTCTACGAGCAGTACTTC.

The chain joins TRBV15 to TRBJ1-2, with TRBD1 identical over 10 bases. Germline V gene lookup returns CDR1 LNHNV and CDR2 YYDKDF (reference sequence). V gave up 3 bases and J gave up 4 bases; unmatched junction bases: 8. The CDR3 has 16 amino acids. The DNA of the CDR3 is TGTGCCACCAGCAGCGAACTCGGACAGGGGGGCTATGGCTACACCTTC. Translating gives CATSSELGQGGYGYTF.

About this clone itself: Additional DNA sequences in this sample encode the identical CDR3. This chain uses TRBV12-3 or TRBV12-4 with TRBJ1-1; D not certain. V was shortened by 1 base and J by 1 base, with 4 bases between the two germline ends. The CDR3 loop spans 13 amino acids. The CDR3 here is CASSLGQNTEAFF. CDR3 in DNA: TGTGCCAGCAGTTTAGGGCAGAACACTGAAGCTTTCTTT.

The chain has TRBV25-1 and TRBJ2-3, with D tentatively TRBD2 (5 bases). The CDR3 runs 15 residues. Trimming removed 0 bases at V and 1 base at J, with 8 bases between. CDR1 MGHDK and CDR2 SYGVNS come from the germline V gene. The CDR3 nucleotides read TGTGCCAGCAGTGAATATATGAGGGGCACAGATACGCAGTATTTT. It is translated as CASSEYMRGTDTQYF. Complete variable domain (other parts from reference TRBV25-1 and TRBJ2-3): EADIYQTPRYLVIGTGKKITLECSQTMGHDKMYWYQQDPGMELHLIHYSYGVNSTEKGDLSSESTVSRIRTEHFPLTLESARPSHTSQYLCASSEYMRGTDTQYFGPGTRLTVL.

CDR3 in amino acids: CASSYSKLRQGGRTDTQYF. In DNA, the CDR3 is TGTGCCAGCAGTTACTCGAAATTACGACAGGGAGGACGCACAGATACGCAGTATTTT. The chain joins TRBV6-2 or TRBV6-3 to TRBJ2-3; D possibly corresponds to TRBD1 (7 bases). V was cut by 0 bases and J by 1 base, with 20 bases left in between. Germline V gene data show CDR1 as MNHEY and CDR2 as SVGEGT. The CDR3 totals 19 residues.

The rearrangement uses TRBV29-1 and TRBJ2-7, with D perhaps TRBD1 (6 bases). Trimming took 4 bases from V and 1 from J, leaving 11 bases between them. The CDR3 totals 13 residues. The germline V gene encodes CDR1 SQVTM and CDR2 ANQGSEA. The CDR3 sequence: CSVVPGQSYEQYF. CDR3 in DNA: TGCAGCGTTGTCCCCGGACAGTCCTACGAGCAGTACTTC.

J is TRBJ1-4 and V is TRBV7-8; 8 bases match TRBD1. Germline V gene lookup returns CDR1 SGHVS and CDR2 FQNEAQ. The length of the CDR3 is 15 residues. V was pared by 3 bases and J by 5 bases, with 5 bases of the junction left unmatched. The DNA for the CDR3 is TGTGCCAGCAGCTTCCAGACAGGGGCAAATGAAAAACTGTTTTTT. Translation gives CASSFQTGANEKLFF.

This chain links TRBV12-5 with TRBJ2-3; 12 bases line up with TRBD2. With 6 bases clipped from V and 5 bases from J, the junction kept 6 bases outside the gene matches. The CDR3 is made up of 15 amino acids. Germline values: CDR1 LGHNT, CDR2 FRNRAP. CDR3 residues: CASGPGLAGKDTQYF. The CDR3 region has the DNA TGTGCTAGTGGCCCAGGACTAGCGGGGAAAGATACGCAGTATTTT.

This chain joins TRBV6-5 and TRBJ1-1; D gene ambiguous. From germline, CDR1 is MNHEY and CDR2 SVGAGI. The CDR3 sequence is 12 residues long. Trimming removed 5 bases at V and 8 bases at J, with 12 bases between. The CDR3 region is CASSRVGVEAFF. Written as DNA, the CDR3 is TGTGCCAGCAGTCGGGTCGGGGTCGAAGCTTTCTTT.

J is TRBJ2-2 and V is TRBV4-3; D remains unclear. The V end was cut by 4 bases, the J end by 9 bases, with 18 bases between. This CDR3 comprises 15 residues. Germline V lookup: CDR1 LGHNA, CDR2 YSLEER. The CDR3 bases are TGCGCCAGCAGCCTAAGACAACTTGCTCACCGGGAGCTGTTTTTT. Its protein product is CASSLRQLAHRELFF.

The chain's CDR3 is CASSTTLELFF. Here the CDR3 DNA reads TGTGCCAGCTCAACTACACTGGAGCTGTTTTTT. The rearrangement links TRBV18 to TRBJ2-2; D call uncertain. The CDR3 is 11 amino acids. The V gene's germline CDR1 is KGHSH and CDR2 LQKENI. V lost 5 bases and J 10 bases, leaving 8 bases between the germline ends.

This sequence joins TRBV11-3 and TRBJ2-2; D may be TRBD2 (5 bases). V was clipped by 8 bases and J by 1 base, with 11 bases between them. Germline CDR1 is SGHNT and CDR2 is YENEEA. The CDR3 consists of 14 residues. The CDR3 DNA follows: TGTGCCAGCTTGAGGGCGCGGAACACCGGGGAGCTGTTTTTT. Residues: CASLRARNTGELFF.

V usage is TRBV27 and J usage is TRBJ1-2, with D tentatively TRBD1 (5 bases). The length of the CDR3 is 12 residues. V was pared by 5 bases and J by 13 bases, with 17 bases between. Germline CDR1 reads MNHEY; CDR2 reads SMNVEV (reference sequence). The CDR3 DNA sequence: TGTGCCAGCAGTCCTCCGACAGCCCCCCTCACCTTC. Translated: CASSPPTAPLTF.

The genes are TRBV5-5 and TRBJ2-3; 7 bases match TRBD2. The CDR3 covers 16 residues. Germline-derived CDR1 and CDR2 are SGHKS and YYEKEE (reference sequence). V trimming: 7 bases; J trimming: 0 bases; junction bases outside the gene matches: 11. CDR3 protein: CASHRGLAVSTDTQYF. CDR3 DNA sequence: TGTGCCAGCCACCGCGGGCTAGCGGTTAGCACAGATACGCAGTATTTT.

The CDR3 spells CASRTRRAQNEQFF. In DNA, the CDR3 is TGTGCCAGTCGAACCCGGCGGGCACAGAATGAGCAGTTCTTC. The chain is built from TRBV6-5 and TRBJ2-1; possibly TRBD2 for D (5 bases). This CDR3 spans 14 amino acids. The V end was cut by 9 bases, the J end by 7 bases, with 19 bases between. Looked up from germline, CDR1 is MNHEY and CDR2 is SVGAGI.

The chain recombines TRBV11-2 with TRBJ2-7; TRBD2 is a possible D gene (6 bases). The CDR3 consists of 14 residues. Trimming took off 3 bases at V and 0 bases at J, with 9 bases between the two ends. The germline V gene has CDR1 SGHAT and CDR2 FQNNGV. This chain's CDR3 is CASSLRGGSYEQYF. The CDR3 DNA follows: TGTGCCAGCAGCTTGCGGGGCGGCTCCTACGAGCAGTACTTC.

This clone was recorded a few times. The V gene is TRBV14, the J gene TRBJ2-3, with TRBD2 as a possible D gene (6 bases). The V end lost 5 bases, the J end lost 2 bases, and 17 bases lay between the germline ends. Per germline, CDR1 SGHDN and CDR2 FVKESK. This CDR3 has 16 residues. The CDR3 spells CASSSRPGLLTDTQYF. DNA for the CDR3: TGTGCCAGCAGCTCCCGACCGGGACTTCTCACAGATACGCAGTATTTT.

This rearrangement joins TRBV30 to TRBJ1-2; D not certain. Trimming left V 2 bases short and J 3 bases short, with 7 bases between. This CDR3 has 12 residues. CDR1 and CDR2 (germline): GTSNPN, SVGIG (reference sequence). The CDR3 protein is CAWSIRDYGYTF. The CDR3 nucleotides are TGTGCCTGGAGTATCCGGGACTATGGCTACACCTTC.

A few counts support this clone. The chain couples TRBV7-2 to TRBJ2-5; TRBD2 matches 8 bases. V shed 2 bases and J 1 base; nucleotides not matched to a gene: 6. The CDR3 length is 16 residues. Looked up from germline, CDR1 is SGHTA and CDR2 is FQGNSA. Here the CDR3 DNA reads TGTGCCAGCAGCTTACAGGTCGGGAGGGGCCAAGAGACCCAGTACTTC. It codes for CASSLQVGRGQETQYF.

CDR3 DNA: TGTGCCAGTAGTCCTCTTTACAGTACTGGGGCCAACGTCCTGACTTTC. Translating it yields CASSPLYSTGANVLTF. V and J are TRBV19 and TRBJ2-6; no clear D. CDR3 length: 16 amino acids. Trimming left V 5 bases short and J 2 bases short, with 13 bases between. Germline values: CDR1 LNHDA, CDR2 SQIVND (reference sequence).

The chain combines TRBV6-2 or TRBV6-3 with TRBJ2-5; 10 bases align to TRBD2. CDR1 is MNHEY, CDR2 SVGEGT, per germline. J was trimmed by 5 bases and V by 5 bases; bases with no gene match: 14. The length of the CDR3 is 17 residues. The CDR3 DNA reads as TGTGCCAGCAGTGGAGCCTTACTAGCGGGAAAAGGGGAGACCCAGTACTTC. Protein product: CASSGALLAGKGETQYF.

The chain joins TRBV23-1 to TRBJ1-4; D may be TRBD1 (6 bases). TRBV23-1 is an open reading frame whose function is uncertain. The V gene lost 7 bases and the J gene lost 8 bases, with 17 bases spanning the gap. CDR3 length: 14 amino acids. The CDR3, as DNA: TGCGCCAGCATTAAAGGGGGATTAAGGGAAAAACTGTTTTTT. Translated: CASIKGGLREKLFF.

The V call is TRBV18, the J call TRBJ2-1, with D unclear. The CDR3 extends over 14 amino acids. Germline assignment: CDR1 KGHSH and CDR2 LQKENI. Trimming left V 8 bases short and J 5 bases short, with 16 bases between. The CDR3 sequence: CASATQTGNNEQFF. The CDR3 bases are TGTGCCAGCGCGACACAAACTGGTAACAATGAGCAGTTCTTC.